These T cell receptor beta chains were read from a single sample in a study of shared clonotypes between healthy human individuals. TCRdb's copy holds only in-frame clones and misses some; the assay was immunoSEQ multiplex PCR. The sample carries some 500,000 clones, 90% to 97% recorded once. Sequencing used naive CD4+ T cells sorted from blood. All receptors derive from a woman aged 25 to 39 in good health. The CDR3 runs from the conserved cysteine through the conserved F or W. Fields, in order: V gene, CDR3 length, J gene, D gene, CDR3 protein, CDR3 DNA. A D gene is named only where the DNA matches it firmly.

V: TRBV5-4
length: 16
J: TRBJ1-1
D: .
CDR3: CASSLDGRSLGTEAFF
DNA: TGTGCCAGCAGCTTGGATGGGCGATCCTTGGGGACTGAAGCTTTCTTT

V: TRBV28
length: 14
J: TRBJ2-7
D: .
CDR3: CASSTPGSSYEQYF
DNA: TGTGCCAGCAGCACCCCAGGGTCCTCCTACGAGCAGTACTTC

V: TRBV28
length: 16
J: TRBJ2-1
D: .
CDR3: CASSPQTGVTYNEQFF
DNA: TGTGCCAGCAGTCCCCAGACAGGTGTCACCTACAATGAGCAGTTCTTC

V: TRBV5-1
length: 16
J: TRBJ2-2
D: TRBD2
CDR3: CASSRLLTSDTGELFF
DNA: TGCGCCAGCAGCCGCCTTTTGACTAGCGATACCGGGGAGCTGTTTTTT

V: TRBV2
length: 13
J: TRBJ2-7
D: .
CDR3: CASRWTVTYEQYF
DNA: TGTGCCAGCAGATGGACAGTAACCTACGAGCAGTACTTC

V: TRBV11-3
length: 15
J: TRBJ2-1
D: TRBD2
CDR3: CASSLGLAGGDEQFF
DNA: TGTGCCAGCAGCTTAGGCCTAGCGGGAGGGGATGAGCAGTTCTTC

V: TRBV28
length: 13
J: TRBJ1-1
D: .
CDR3: CASSQPIGTEAFF
DNA: TGTGCCAGCAGTCAACCCATCGGGACTGAAGCTTTCTTT

V: TRBV30
length: 16
J: TRBJ2-3
D: .
CDR3: CAWSDVPGVVADTQYF
DNA: TGTGCCTGGAGTGACGTACCAGGGGTAGTGGCAGATACGCAGTATTTT

V: TRBV6-5
length: 15
J: TRBJ2-7
D: .
CDR3: CASSYTTGSSYEQYF
DNA: TGTGCCAGCAGTTACACAACCGGGAGCTCCTACGAGCAGTACTTC

V: TRBV19
length: 15
J: TRBJ2-2
D: .
CDR3: CASSKWDIGNGELFF
DNA: TGTGCCAGTAGTAAATGGGACATCGGGAACGGGGAGCTGTTTTTT

V: TRBV7-9
length: 15
J: TRBJ2-2
D: .
CDR3: CASSLRTGSTGELFF
DNA: TGTGCCAGCAGCTTGCGTACAGGGTCCACCGGGGAGCTGTTTTTT

V: TRBV2
length: 13
J: TRBJ1-1
D: .
CDR3: CASSEAEESEAFF
DNA: TGTGCCAGCAGTGAAGCCGAGGAATCTGAAGCTTTCTTT

V: TRBV27
length: 17
J: TRBJ2-3
D: TRBD2
CDR3: CASSLLRLAGGLDTQYF
DNA: TGTGCCAGCAGTTTACTCAGACTAGCGGGAGGTTTAGATACGCAGTATTTT

V: TRBV7-8
length: 14
J: TRBJ2-5
D: TRBD1
CDR3: CASALGTGGETQYF
DNA: TGTGCCAGCGCATTGGGCACAGGGGGAGAGACCCAGTACTTC

V: TRBV5-8
length: 13
J: TRBJ1-1
D: .
CDR3: CASSLQGGNAAFF
DNA: TGTGCCAGCAGCTTGCAGGGTGGCAACGCGGCTTTCTTT

V: TRBV11-2
length: 16
J: TRBJ2-1
D: .
CDR3: CASSPRLVGSYNEQFF
DNA: TGTGCCAGCAGCCCCCGACTGGTGGGCTCCTACAATGAGCAGTTCTTC

V: TRBV2
length: 14
J: TRBJ2-1
D: .
CDR3: CASSVEEGSNEQFF
DNA: TGTGCCAGCAGTGTCGAGGAGGGGTCTAATGAGCAGTTCTTC